These 31 T cell receptor beta chains were sequenced from one sample in a study of T-cell reconstitution after alpha-beta-depleted transplantation in children. It was with unique molecular identifiers that the TCRbeta library was prepared. TCRdb recomputed calls from the PCR reads with MiXCR, one row per CDR3 protein. The table lists 150,000 to 200,000 distinct CDR3 sequences, around 5.9% of them singletons. The specimen was PBMCs, collected before TCRalphabeta/CD19-depleted stem cell transplant. All receptors come from a girl under three years old with combined immunodeficiency, due to receive a stem cell transplant.

The sample holds many counts of this clonotype. This chain connects TRBV6-2 or TRBV6-3 to TRBJ2-5, with D possibly TRBD2 on 6 matching bases. V was trimmed by 0 bases and J by 5 bases, leaving 16 bases between them. Germline V gives CDR1 MNHEY, CDR2 SVGEGT. The CDR3 loop spans 16 amino acids. CDR3 bases: TGTGCCAGCAGTTACTCGTTTGGAGCGGGTAGGGAGACCCAGTACTTC. Its protein product is CASSYSFGAGRETQYF.

This clonotype appeared many times. The V and J genes are TRBV6-2 or TRBV6-3 and TRBJ1-2; D remains ambiguous. Trimming left V 5 bases short and J 0 bases short, with 7 bases between. The V gene's germline CDR1 is MNHEY and CDR2 SVGEGT. CDR3 size: 13 residues. CDR3 in DNA: TGTGCCAGCAGTCCAGCGTCTAACTATGGCTACACCTTC. Encoded protein: CASSPASNYGYTF.

This clonotype was seen repeatedly, ten times or more. The germline gene is not matched at one end of the junction; a read error may be the cause. The chain has TRBV11-1 and TRBJ1-1; 9 positions match TRBD1. Germline loops: CDR1 SGHAT, CDR2 FQDESV (reference sequence). The CDR3 spans 18 residues. Here the CDR3 reads CASSVAPRGQGLNTEAFF. The CDR3 nucleotides are TGTGCCAGCAGCGTAGCCCCCAGAGGACAGGGGCTGAACACTGAAGCTTTCTTT.

This clonotype was detected ten times or more. The genes are TRBV5-1 and TRBJ2-7; 11 positions match TRBD2. The J segment lost 6 bases and the V segment lost 2 bases, leaving 10 bases of the junction unmatched. CDR1 is SGHRS and CDR2 is YFSETQ in the germline V gene. CDR3 length: 16 residues. CDR3 bases: TGCGCCAGCAGCTTCGTAGGAGGGCTAGCGGGAGGCGAGCAGTACTTC. Protein: CASSFVGGLAGGEQYF.

This clonotype was recorded at least ten times. This chain uses TRBV9 with TRBJ2-5, with 10 bases matching TRBD1. The CDR3 sequence is 16 residues long. V lost 0 bases to trimming and J lost 0 bases; unmatched junction nucleotides: 2. Germline V gene data show CDR1 as SGDLS and CDR2 as YYNGEE. The CDR3 coding sequence is TGTGCCAGCAGCGTAGGGGACAGGGGTTACCAAGAGACCCAGTACTTC. Protein sequence: CASSVGDRGYQETQYF.

This clonotype appeared many times. V gene TRBV24-1 combines with J gene TRBJ1-4, with unresolved D. Trimming removed 3 bases at V and 7 bases at J, with 5 bases between. This CDR3 contains 12 residues. The V gene's germline CDR1 is KGHDR and CDR2 SFDVKD. Here the CDR3 reads CATSDGLEKLFF. CDR3 coding DNA: TGTGCCACCAGTGATGGGCTTGAAAAACTGTTTTTT.

This clonotype was detected ten times or more. The rearrangement uses TRBV29-1 and TRBJ2-1; TRBD2 might be the D (5 bases). The CDR3 totals 13 residues. Germline V gene sequence: CDR1 SQVTM, CDR2 ANQGSEA. The V end was cut by 5 bases, the J end by 3 bases, with 11 bases between. CDR3 region: CSVLPGIYNEQFF. The CDR3 DNA is TGCAGCGTTTTGCCGGGGATCTACAATGAGCAGTTCTTC.

This clonotype has at least ten counts. The rearrangement joins TRBV5-1 to TRBJ1-4; 7 bases agree with TRBD1. The CDR3 is 15 amino acids. V was pared by 0 bases and J by 7 bases, with 6 bases of the junction left unmatched. The V gene's germline CDR1 is SGHRS and CDR2 YFSETQ. DNA for the CDR3: TGCGCCAGCAGCTTGGAGGGGGCCGGGTCTGAAAAACTGTTTTTT. This sequence encodes CASSLEGAGSEKLFF.

This clonotype has a count of ten or more. The V gene is TRBV7-2, the J gene TRBJ1-6, with a possible D match to TRBD1 (5 bases). Between the trimmed V and J ends, which lost 1 base and 6 bases, there was a span of 16 bases. Germline CDR1 SGHTA, CDR2 FQGNSA. The length of the CDR3 is 17 residues. As DNA, the CDR3 is TGTGCCAGCAGCTTAGGAGGCTTTATGGGGCTTAATTCACCCCTCCACTTT. Its protein is CASSLGGFMGLNSPLHF.

This clonotype was seen a few times. The chain joins TRBV20-1 to TRBJ1-5; TRBD1 aligns across 9 bases. This CDR3 has 13 amino acids. Germline V CDR1 and CDR2: DFQATT, SNEGSKA (reference sequence). The V and J ends lost 6 bases and 7 bases, in that order; junction bases with no gene match: 7. CDR3 DNA: TGCAGTGCAAGGACAGGGGTCGAGCAGCCCCAGCATTTT. It specifies CSARTGVEQPQHF.

This clonotype occurred many times. The chain is built from TRBV12-3 or TRBV12-4 and TRBJ1-3; D is ambiguous. Trimming took 6 bases from V and 4 from J, leaving 10 bases between them. The CDR3 has 13 amino acids. The CDR3 bases are TGTGCCAGCAGCCGGGGAGGCGGAAACACCATATATTTT. Amino acids: CASSRGGGNTIYF.

At least ten counts were recorded for this clonotype. The chain uses TRBV7-6 and TRBJ2-6; D gene unclear. This CDR3 has 16 residues. With 1 base removed from V and 0 bases from J, the gap between germline ends came to 7 bases. Per germline, CDR1 SGHVS and CDR2 FNYEAQ. CDR3 DNA sequence: TGTGCCAGCAGCTTAGTCACGACCTCTGGGGCCAACGTCCTGACTTTC. Encoded protein: CASSLVTTSGANVLTF.

In this sample, this clonotype turned up many times. The rearrangement links TRBV7-6 to TRBJ2-7, with D hard to call. Trimming pared 1 base from V and 3 bases from J, leaving 13 bases between. The germline V gene has CDR1 SGHVS and CDR2 FNYEAQ. CDR3 length equals 15 residues. Here the CDR3 reads CASSLVLSPYYEQYF. CDR3 DNA: TGTGCCAGCAGCTTAGTCCTATCCCCCTACTACGAGCAGTACTTC.

J is TRBJ2-5 and V is TRBV4-2, with D unclear. The CDR3 is 15 residues long. The germline V gene has CDR1 LGHNA and CDR2 YNFKEQ. Trimming stripped 2 bases from V and 2 bases from J, with 12 bases between. This CDR3 is CASSQYSVGQETQYF. The CDR3 DNA reads TGTGCCAGCAGCCAATACTCGGTTGGTCAAGAGACCCAGTACTTC.

V is TRBV4-2 and J is TRBJ2-7; D unresolved. Germline lookup yields CDR1 LGHNA and CDR2 YNFKEQ. Trimming shortened V by 1 base and J by 2 bases, and 15 bases separated the two germline ends. CDR3 size: 16 residues. CDR3 residues: CASSQAVGEATYEQYF. The CDR3 DNA follows: TGTGCCAGCAGCCAAGCGGTCGGCGAGGCGACCTACGAGCAGTACTTC.

In regard to this clonotype: A much larger clone differs from this one at a single base, so this may be a read error. J is TRBJ1-4 and V is TRBV9; D uncertain. Germline V lookup: CDR1 SGDLS, CDR2 YYNGEE. The CDR3 is 12 amino acids. The CDR3 DNA reads TGTGCCAGCCCTAAATTAGATTCTCAACTGCTTTTT. Amino acid sequence: CASPKLDSQLLF.

V usage is TRBV7-2 and J usage is TRBJ2-1; 8 bases match TRBD2. Per germline, CDR1 SGHTA and CDR2 FQGNSA. This CDR3 region has 16 residues. Trimming at V came to 2 bases and at J to 3 bases, leaving 6 bases not matched to a gene. CDR3 region: CASSLFALADYNEQFF. The CDR3 coding sequence is TGTGCCAGCAGCTTATTTGCACTAGCGGACTACAATGAGCAGTTCTTC.

The sample holds many counts of this clonotype. This chain connects TRBV18 to TRBJ2-1; 8 bases are a match to TRBD2. This CDR3 has 18 residues. Germline CDR1 KGHSH, CDR2 LQKENI. Losses at the gene ends were 0 bases for V and 7 bases for J; bases not matched to a gene: 14. Here the CDR3 reads CASSPPTRSGRTLNEQFF. Written as DNA, the CDR3 is TGTGCCAGCTCACCACCGACTAGAAGCGGGAGAACCCTGAATGAGCAGTTCTTC.

This clonotype was observed at least ten times. The chain uses TRBV4-3 and TRBJ2-1, with D possibly matching TRBD2 (7 bases). The CDR3 loop spans 16 amino acids. Germline V gene data show CDR1 as LGHNA and CDR2 as YSLEER. The V end lost 1 base, the J end lost 9 bases, and 19 bases lay between the germline ends. As DNA, the CDR3 is TGCGCCAGCAGCCAAGTTGAGGGGGGGCCAGAGGTTGAGCAGTTCTTC. Encoded protein: CASSQVEGGPEVEQFF.

At least ten counts were recorded for this clonotype. This chain connects TRBV5-8 to TRBJ2-1, with D unresolved. Trimming pared 2 bases from V and 4 bases from J, leaving 13 bases between. The CDR3 has 15 amino acids. Germline lookup yields CDR1 SGHTS and CDR2 YDEGEE. DNA for the CDR3: TGTGCCAGCAGCTTTGGGTGGGTGAAATACAATGAGCAGTTCTTC. Translation gives CASSFGWVKYNEQFF.

This clonotype appeared many times. The rearrangement uses TRBV4-2 and TRBJ2-3; TRBD2 matches at 13 bases. After removal of 0 bases from V and 4 bases from J, the junction contained 1 base not matched to a gene. The CDR3 consists of 16 residues. CDR1 and CDR2 from the germline V gene are LGHNA and YNFKEQ. The CDR3 spells CASSQDTSGRADTQYF. The CDR3 DNA is TGTGCCAGCAGCCAAGATACTAGCGGGAGGGCAGATACGCAGTATTTT.

On this clonotype: Given a much more abundant clone one base away, this may be a read error. The CDR3 here is CASCSPTLLAGRTEAFF. CDR3 nucleotides: TGTGCCAGCTGTTCACCCACCCTGTTGGCGGGAAGGACTGAAGCTTTCTTT. The chain links TRBV2 to TRBJ1-1; no firm D call. Trimming pared 8 bases from V and 5 bases from J, leaving 27 bases between. The CDR3 sequence is 17 residues long. The germline V gene encodes CDR1 SNHLY and CDR2 FYNNEI.

The chain uses TRBV20-1 and TRBJ2-2; 9 nucleotides agree with TRBD2. The CDR3 is made up of 15 amino acids. V shed 7 bases and J 5 bases; nucleotides not matched to a gene: 11. Germline V gives CDR1 DFQATT, CDR2 SNEGSKA (reference sequence). The CDR3 spells CSVSEVAGATGELFF. DNA for the CDR3: TGCAGTGTGTCGGAAGTAGCGGGGGCGACCGGGGAGCTGTTTTTT.

A word on this clonotype: This may be a read error, as it is one base from a much larger clone. The chain has TRBV6-2 or TRBV6-3 and TRBJ2-7; D gene ambiguous. Germline CDR1 reads MNHEY; CDR2 reads SVGEGT. The length of the CDR3 is 17 residues. CDR3 nucleotide sequence: TGTGCCAGCAGTTACCCAGGATTGTCGCTCGGGTCCTACGAGCTGTACTTC. Protein: CASSYPGLSLGSYELYF.

In its sample, this clonotype was seen a few times. The chain carries TRBV29-1 and TRBJ2-1, with TRBD2 matching over 10 bases. The CDR3 consists of 14 residues. CDR1 and CDR2 from the germline V gene are SQVTM and ANQGSEA. Trimming took 2 bases from V and 5 from J; bases not matched to a gene: 3. This CDR3 is CSVEPSGSDNEQFF. CDR3 in DNA: TGCAGCGTTGAACCTAGCGGGAGCGACAATGAGCAGTTCTTC.

J is TRBJ2-7 and V is TRBV28, with 8 bases aligning to TRBD1. This CDR3 is built from 18 residues. Per the germline V gene, CDR1 is MDHEN and CDR2 is SYDVKM. The V segment lost 5 bases and the J segment 0 bases; nucleotides outside the gene matches: 15. CDR3 region: CASSPRTGIRFYSYEQYF. CDR3 DNA sequence: TGTGCCAGCAGTCCCCGGACAGGGATACGTTTTTACTCCTACGAGCAGTACTTC.

This clonotype was observed at least ten times. The rearrangement joins TRBV11-1 to TRBJ1-6; D gene ambiguous. The V gene's germline CDR1 is SGHAT and CDR2 FQDESV (reference sequence). The CDR3 contains 12 residues. With 3 bases removed from V and 13 bases from J, the gap between germline ends came to 10 bases. CDR3 residues: CASSFGAVPLHF. DNA of the CDR3: TGTGCCAGCAGCTTCGGAGCAGTTCCCCTCCACTTT.

In this sample, this clonotype turned up many times. The J gene is TRBJ2-7, the V gene TRBV11-2; D is possibly TRBD1 (5 bases). The V gene lost 0 bases and the J gene lost 1 base, with 19 bases spanning the gap. The CDR3 has 18 residues. Germline assignment: CDR1 SGHAT and CDR2 FQNNGV. Here the CDR3 DNA reads TGTGCCAGCAGCTTAGATCGAAGAAGGCAGGGAACTTCCTACGAGCAGTACTTC. Translating gives CASSLDRRRQGTSYEQYF.

In this sample, this clonotype turned up many times. The V and J genes are TRBV4-3 and TRBJ2-7, with 9 bases identical to TRBD2. This CDR3 comprises 16 residues. V was pared by 6 bases and J by 0 bases, with 9 bases of the junction left unmatched. Germline CDR1 is LGHNA and CDR2 is YSLEER. CDR3 DNA: TGCGCCAGCAGTCAGGGAGCGGGAGGCAGCTCCTACGAGCAGTACTTC. This gives the protein CASSQGAGGSSYEQYF.

The sample holds a few counts of this clonotype. V is TRBV6-2 or TRBV6-3 and J is TRBJ2-1; maybe TRBD2 (5 bases). Germline V CDR1 and CDR2: MNHEY, SVGEGT. This CDR3 is 18 amino acids long. V dropped 2 bases and J dropped 0 bases, with 17 bases sitting between them. CDR3 protein: CASSYGPSGSISYNEQFF. Written as DNA, the CDR3 is TGTGCCAGCAGTTACGGTCCGTCGGGATCAATCTCCTACAATGAGCAGTTCTTC.

This clonotype was counted ten times or more. V is TRBV9 and J is TRBJ2-2; D is unresolved. The CDR3 covers 15 residues. The V gene lost 2 bases and the J gene lost 6 bases, with 14 bases spanning the gap. The germline V gene has CDR1 SGDLS and CDR2 YYNGEE. The CDR3 loop reads CASSVSGAAPGELFF. CDR3 DNA sequence: TGTGCCAGCAGCGTGTCAGGCGCAGCCCCCGGGGAGCTGTTTTTT.